The 9 T cell receptor delta chains presented below share a single source sample, sequenced in a study of gamma-delta chains in newborns, infants, children (dated 2019 in TCRdb). Sequencing took place on an Illumina MiSeq. For TCRdb, the public reads were processed anew by CATT, and duplicate DNA sequences were folded into one row. The sample table shows some 940 delta-chain clones, and roughly 1.7% are seen once. The ten largest make up under 40% of the sample. Sequencing was performed on blood. Receptors originate from a child in good health.

With regard to this clone: A far larger clone is a single base away, which makes a read error likely. The J gene is TRDJ3, the V gene TRDV2, with 8 bases aligning to TRDD3. The CDR3 sequence is 23 residues long. Trimming took 0 bases from V and 0 from J; bases not matched to a gene: 18. CDR1 and CDR2 from the germline V gene are GEAIGNYY and EKD. CDR3: CACDTAGWGTRGYPSWDTRQMFF. The CDR3, as DNA: TGTGCCTGTGACACCGCCGGCTGGGGTACTAGGGGATACCCCTCCTGGGACACCCGACAGATGTTTTTC.

Comment on this clone: The TCRdb protein, from a much larger clone, departs from this DNA's translation at residue 11, likely by read error; the protein shown derives from the DNA. This same CDR3 is encoded by further DNA sequences in the sample. The rearrangement links TRDV2 to TRDJ3, with 9 bases lining up with TRDD3. The germline gives CDR1 GEAIGNYY, CDR2 EKD. This CDR3 contains 18 residues. V lost 0 bases and J lost 5; bases outside the gene matches: 7. CDR3 sequence reads: CACDTGDTRSRDTRQMFF. The CDR3 DNA reads as TGTGCCTGTGACACCGGGGATACGAGGTCCCGGGACACCCGACAGATGTTTTTC.

About this clone: With only one base between it and a far larger clone, this is likely a read error. This CDR3 is also generated by other DNA sequences in the sample. This chain links TRDV2 with TRDJ1; D may be TRDD3 (6 bases). Looked up from germline, CDR1 is GEAIGNYY and CDR2 is EKD. V lost 3 bases and J lost 3, with 22 bases in between. This CDR3 has 17 residues. The CDR3 here is CACDELGDNKSSDKLIF. The CDR3 nucleotides read TGTGCCTGTGACGAACTGGGTGATAATAAATCGTCCGATAAACTCATCTTT.

Regarding this clone: A read error likely explains why the TCRdb protein, taken from a much larger clone, differs from this DNA's translation at residue 3; the protein shown is translated from the DNA. Written as DNA, the CDR3 is TGTGCCAGTGACGAACTGGGGGATAATAAATCGTCCGATAAACTCATCTTT. As protein: CASDELGDNKSSDKLIF. This chain connects TRDV2 to TRDJ1; TRDD3 matches 11 bases. Germline V CDR1 and CDR2: GEAIGNYY, EKD. The CDR3 is made up of 17 amino acids.

A note on this clone: A much larger clone lies one base from this, so it may be a read error. The sample has other DNA sequences that encode this CDR3 too. The CDR3 bases are TGTGCCTTCAACCAAAATTTCCGGAATGGCTTTTACTGGGGGATACGGAGGACCGATAAACTCATCTTT. Its translation is CAFNQNFRNGFYWGIRRTDKLIF. The rearrangement links TRDV3 to TRDJ1; 13 bases agree with TRDD3. The germline V gene encodes CDR1 TVYSNPD and CDR2 GDNSRS (reference sequence). The V and J ends lost 3 bases and 2 bases, in that order; junction bases with no gene match: 30. The CDR3 extends over 23 amino acids.

This clone was picked up a small number of times. The TCRdb record carries a much larger clone's protein, which differs from this DNA's translation at residue 4; a read error is the likely cause, and the protein listed here is the DNA translation. The chain employs TRDV2 and TRDJ1; TRDD3 matches at 8 bases. CDR1 is GEAIGNYY and CDR2 is EKD in the germline V gene. Trimming took 5 bases from V and 0 from J; bases not matched to a gene: 10. CDR3 size: 16 residues. DNA of the CDR3: TGTGCCTGTGGCACTCTGACTGGGGGCCACACCGATAAACTCATCTTT. It encodes CACGTLTGGHTDKLIF.

As to this clone: Given a much more abundant clone one base away, this may be a read error. Other DNA sequences in this specimen translate into the identical CDR3. This chain connects TRDV2 to TRDJ1; 13 bases are a match to TRDD3. The length of the CDR3 is 18 residues. The germline V gene encodes CDR1 GEAIGNYY and CDR2 EKD. In DNA, the CDR3 is TGTGCCTGTGACCTTCTCAGTACTGGGGGATACGCGACCGATAAACCCATCTTT. Protein product: CACDLLSTGGYATDKPIF.

This clone has more than one count but fewer than ten. The TCRdb protein comes from a much larger clone and disagrees with this DNA's translation at residue 15, likely due to a read error; the protein given here is derived from the DNA. The chain employs TRDV2 and TRDJ1; 8 bases are shared with TRDD3. The CDR3 contains 17 residues. Germline V gene lookup returns CDR1 GEAIGNYY and CDR2 EKD. This CDR3 is CACDTGGIRAYTDKPIF. The CDR3 region has the DNA TGTGCCTGTGACACCGGAGGGATACGGGCGTACACCGATAAACCCATCTTT.

The table lists this clone with a few counts. TCRdb pairs this DNA with a much larger clone's protein that differs at residue 9, likely a read error; the protein shown was translated from the DNA. The V and J genes are TRDV1 and TRDJ1; the D is unclear. CDR1 is TSWWSYY and CDR2 is QGS in the germline V gene. V gave up 4 bases and J gave up 0 bases, with 12 bases separating them. The CDR3 sequence is 15 residues long. CDR3 sequence: CALGVPDGHTDKLIF. In DNA form, the CDR3 reads TGTGCTCTTGGGGTCCCTGATGGGCACACCGATAAACTCATCTTT.